This is a list of T cell receptor beta chains from one sample in a study of blood T cell repertoires in COVID-19. Only in-frame clones appear in the TCRdb table, and some are missing; sequencing was by immunoSEQ multiplex PCR. The data hold 15,000 to 20,000 clones, with just under 90% observed a single time. The specimen was peripheral blood. These receptors were collected from a human donor in a cohort sampled during active COVID-19. Both conserved end residues are part of each CDR3. D genes are given only for firm matches. For some rows the clone size is stated as once, few or many, or as a class when expanded; others skip it.

j_gene,abundance,d_gene,v_gene,CDR3aa,CDR3nt
TRBJ1-2,-,TRBD1,TRBV28,CASNNRGLDYGYTF,TGTGCCAGCAATAACAGGGGGCTAGACTATGGCTACACCTTC
TRBJ2-7,-,-,TRBV11-2,CASSPLSSYEQYF,TGTGCCAGCAGCCCACTAAGCTCCTACGAGCAGTACTTC
TRBJ1-5,few,TRBD1,TRBV28,CASSTGDDSNQPQHF,TGTGCCAGCAGTACAGGGGACGATAGCAATCAGCCCCAGCATTTT
TRBJ1-3,-,TRBD1,TRBV18,CASSPGQGIPGNTIYF,TGTGCCAGCTCACCAGGACAGGGCATCCCTGGAAACACCATATATTTT
TRBJ1-6,-,TRBD1,TRBV30,CAWSRQGRSPLHF,TGTGCCTGGAGCCGACAGGGTCGGTCACCCCTCCACTTT
TRBJ1-1,-,TRBD1,TRBV30,CAWSHPGQGAVEAFF,TGTGCCTGGAGTCATCCGGGACAGGGGGCGGTTGAAGCTTTCTTT
TRBJ2-7,once,TRBD2,TRBV28,CASRRGLAGVRYEQYF,TGTGCCAGCAGAAGGGGACTAGCGGGAGTAAGGTACGAGCAGTACTTC
TRBJ1-2,-,-,TRBV19,CASLNSTVFGGYTF,TGTGCCAGTTTAAACTCGACAGTATTTGGAGGCTACACCTTC
TRBJ1-2,-,TRBD1,TRBV19,CASNAGGAGGYTF,TGTGCCAGTAATGCAGGGGGCGCGGGTGGCTACACCTTC
TRBJ2-3,-,TRBD2,TRBV7-9,CASSSPQGAGGTDTQYF,TGTGCCAGCAGCTCCCCACAGGGAGCGGGGGGCACAGATACGCAGTATTTT
TRBJ2-1,-,-,TRBV28,CASSLSGGIAVF,TGTGCCAGCAGTTTATCCGGCGGGATAGCGGTCTTC
TRBJ1-6,-,TRBD1,TRBV6-5,CASTSGTDNSPLHF,TGTGCCAGCACCTCCGGGACAGATAATTCACCCCTCCACTTT
TRBJ2-2,-,-,TRBV10-3,CAIRRTGSAGELFF,TGTGCCATCAGGCGAACAGGGTCGGCCGGGGAGCTGTTTTTT
TRBJ2-7,-,TRBD1,TRBV15,CATSRAGTGRGEQYF,TGTGCCACCAGCAGAGCAGGGACAGGCCGAGGCGAGCAGTACTTC
TRBJ2-7,-,-,TRBV27,CASSFQIGDEQYF,TGTGCCAGCAGTTTTCAAATAGGGGACGAGCAGTACTTC
TRBJ2-1,-,TRBD1,TRBV2,CASTLGQGYNEQFF,TGTGCCAGCACCCTGGGACAGGGTTACAATGAGCAGTTCTTC
TRBJ2-5,-,-,TRBV25-1,CASIDYGRETQYF,TGTGCCAGCATCGATTATGGCAGAGAGACCCAGTACTTC
TRBJ1-1,few,-,TRBV27,CASSYSMNTEAFF,TGTGCCAGCAGTTATTCCATGAACACTGAAGCTTTCTTT
TRBJ1-2,-,TRBD1,TRBV18,CASSPTPDRVGYGYTF,TGTGCCAGCTCACCTACCCCGGACAGGGTCGGCTATGGCTACACCTTC
TRBJ2-7,once,TRBD2,TRBV6-1,CASSESGSIWGEQYF,TGTGCCAGCAGTGAAAGCGGGAGTATCTGGGGAGAGCAGTACTTC
TRBJ1-5,-,TRBD1,TRBV19,CASTEAGQGNQPQHF,TGTGCCAGTACCGAAGCGGGACAGGGCAATCAGCCCCAGCATTTT
TRBJ2-5,-,-,TRBV11-2,CASSRESSVETQYF,TGTGCCAGCAGCCGGGAATCTAGTGTCGAGACCCAGTACTTC
TRBJ2-2,-,-,TRBV5-4,CASNRDTNTGELFF,TGTGCCAGCAATCGGGACACTAACACCGGGGAGCTGTTTTTT
TRBJ2-3,-,-,TRBV3-1/TRBV3-2,CASSPLLGGSTDTQYF,TGTGCCAGCAGCCCCCTCCTAGGCGGGAGCACAGATACGCAGTATTTT
TRBJ2-4,-,-,TRBV12-3/TRBV12-4,CASRLGGSIIQYF,TGTGCCAGCAGGCTTGGGGGGTCGATCATTCAGTACTTC
TRBJ1-2,-,-,TRBV5-1,CASRTGINYGYTF,TGCGCCAGCAGGACGGGGATCAACTATGGCTACACCTTC
TRBJ1-1,-,-,TRBV5-1,CASSLKGVNTEAFF,TGCGCCAGCAGCTTGAAGGGGGTGAACACTGAAGCTTTCTTT
TRBJ1-6,-,-,TRBV28,CASSPPGRIFSLHF,TGTGCCAGCAGTCCCCCGGGGAGAATTTTTTCCCTCCACTTT
TRBJ2-5,-,TRBD2,TRBV30,CAWNGGRAEETQYF,TGTGCCTGGAACGGCGGGAGGGCCGAAGAGACCCAGTACTTC
TRBJ2-3,once,TRBD1,TRBV5-1,CASSLGTGITDTQYF,TGCGCCAGCAGCTTGGGGACAGGGATAACAGATACGCAGTATTTT
TRBJ2-3,-,TRBD1,TRBV11-2,CASSSDRPLRGTQYF,TGTGCCAGCAGCTCGGACAGGCCCCTAAGGGGGACGCAGTATTTT
TRBJ1-3,-,-,TRBV4-2,CASSQDRSRISGNTIYF,TGTGCCAGCAGCCAAGATCGTTCGCGGATCTCTGGAAACACCATATATTTT
TRBJ2-1,-,-,TRBV21-1,CASSKEVGTNPYNEQFF,TGTGCCAGCAGCAAAGAAGTCGGGACAAACCCCTACAATGAGCAGTTCTTC
TRBJ2-6,-,-,TRBV10-3,CAISAPQGSGANVLTF,TGTGCCATCAGTGCCCCACAGGGCTCTGGGGCCAACGTCCTGACTTTC
TRBJ2-7,once,-,TRBV6-6,CASSPGPGVEQYF,TGTGCCAGCAGCCCCGGACCAGGGGTCGAGCAGTACTTC
TRBJ2-6,-,TRBD1,TRBV2,CASQRSWGAGGLSGANVLTF,TGTGCCAGCCAGAGAAGTTGGGGCGCAGGGGGCCTCTCTGGGGCCAACGTCCTGACTTTC
TRBJ2-3,-,TRBD2,TRBV6-6,CASSTTSGSADTQYF,TGTGCCAGCAGCACGACTAGCGGGAGTGCAGATACGCAGTATTTT
TRBJ2-7,-,TRBD1,TRBV11-2,CASSFTSGTGAYEQYF,TGTGCCAGCAGTTTCACTAGTGGGACAGGGGCCTACGAGCAGTACTTC
TRBJ1-4,-,-,TRBV9,CASSLQATNEKLFF,TGTGCCAGCAGTTTACAGGCAACTAATGAAAAACTGTTTTTT
TRBJ2-3,-,TRBD2,TRBV6-5,CASSYRTSGSSAQYF,TGTGCCAGCAGTTACAGGACTAGCGGGAGTAGTGCGCAGTATTTT